This T cell receptor beta chain was sequenced in a study of cytomegalovirus exposure and HLA in healthy donors. The study, taken as a whole, reports: A later analysis linked 15,000 to 20,000 TCR beta sequences to HLA alleles at 0.05 false discovery rate.

Amplification used 60 Vbeta primers and 13 Jbeta primers. Method: immunoSEQ multiplex PCR; TCRdb's copy keeps in-frame clones and lacks some. The sample includes over 150,000 clones, around 80% seen only once; the top ten take around 2%. Germline V gene sequence: CDR1 LNHNV, CDR2 YYDKDF (reference sequence). The V end lost 5 bases, the J end lost 6 bases, and 19 bases lay between the germline ends. The CDR3 is 15 amino acids. Donors had nominal health at sampling but likely had unrecorded immune exposures. There are a few counts of this clone. Its matching antigen is unknown. Material: PBMCs. The receptor comes from a human donor in good health. The J gene is TRBJ1-2, the V gene TRBV15; TRBD1 might be the D (6 bases). The CDR3: CATSGPTGLQDGYTF. The CDR3 DNA reads TGTGCCACCAGCGGACCTACAGGGCTCCAGGATGGCTACACCTTC. Variable domain in full (rest from reference TRBV15 and TRBJ1-2): DAMVIQNPRYQVTQFGKPVTLSCSQTLNHNVMYWYQQKSSQAPKLLFHYYDKDFNNEADTPDNFQSRRPNTSFCFLDIRSPGLGDTAMYLCATSGPTGLQDGYTFGSGTRLTVV.